What follows describes a single TCR beta chain. It has no known antigen specificity. There are no base qualities to consult, and no much larger clone falls within one base. Collaborating institutions collected whole blood in K2EDTA tubes following their own protocols. For TCRbeta analysis, collaborators shipped samples in one of three forms: frozen whole blood, isolated PBMCs, or DNA extracted from either of those sample types. The data are from a study of blood T cell repertoires in COVID-19 (dated by TCRdb to the early 2020s). Regarding the study in general: Samples from collaborators originated in the United States, Italy and Spain and spanned both the acute and convalescent phases of COVID-19. Where available, HLA class I and class II types were taken from metadata supplied by the sample provider and were not determined by assay-based typing. The repertoires were released in a freely available public database intended as a resource for research on the immune response to SARS-CoV-2. The material from the prospective study consisted of cDNA or gDNA derived from T cells, B-cell-depleted T cells, or PBMCs. The sample metadata nearly always contained a de-identified subject ID, COVID-19 status, age in years and sex. The samples were drawn from the first 160 participants of the ongoing ImmuneRACE study and from 950 to 1,500 subjects provided by 6 global collaborators. The dataset comprised deeply sampled blood TCRbeta repertoires from subjects exposed to, actively infected with, or recovered from COVID-19.

TCRbeta CDR3 regions were amplified from genomic DNA using the immunoSEQ Assay, a bias-controlled multiplex PCR. As for how the authors treated the data: The number of nucleated cells in each sample was estimated from the amplification of reference gene primers within the assay. Sequence reads were collapsed and filtered to measure the absolute abundance of every unique TCRbeta CDR3 rearrangement. Productive Simpson clonality was computed per sample as the square root of Simpson's diversity index over productive rearrangements. TCRdb took over this immuneACCESS table, retaining in-frame rearrangements with V and J assigned. Such tables are incomplete; in checked studies, under half of the missing clones stem from an unresolved V gene, and the remainder is unexplained. V and J calls and clone size are those listed in that table; D and trimming were worked out from the DNA. This sample comprises 45,000 to 65,000 clones, around nine tenths of them detected only once. The ten largest account for roughly 9.8% of the sample.

Overall results and qualifications from the work: The quantity of clinical and demographic metadata differed by source and by participant and was supplied without curation.

V loses 9 bases of germline sequence and J loses 2 bases, and the interval between the two ends is 17 bases. CDR1 and CDR2 are drawn from the germline V gene: SNHLY, FYNNEI. The CDR3 runs 15 amino acids, cysteine and phenylalanine included. Only the CDR3 part of the read is kept: 45 bases, read in frame from the first base. In this chain, TRBV2 is recombined with TRBJ1-5, and perhaps TRBD1 as D gene, on 6 matching bases. Sequencing input: peripheral blood. The clonotype comes from an elderly woman with acute or convalescent COVID-19. The DNA sequence follows: TGTGCCAGTTCTTCACAGGGTTGGGGCAATCAGCCCCAGCATTTT. This translates into CASSSQGWGNQPQHF.